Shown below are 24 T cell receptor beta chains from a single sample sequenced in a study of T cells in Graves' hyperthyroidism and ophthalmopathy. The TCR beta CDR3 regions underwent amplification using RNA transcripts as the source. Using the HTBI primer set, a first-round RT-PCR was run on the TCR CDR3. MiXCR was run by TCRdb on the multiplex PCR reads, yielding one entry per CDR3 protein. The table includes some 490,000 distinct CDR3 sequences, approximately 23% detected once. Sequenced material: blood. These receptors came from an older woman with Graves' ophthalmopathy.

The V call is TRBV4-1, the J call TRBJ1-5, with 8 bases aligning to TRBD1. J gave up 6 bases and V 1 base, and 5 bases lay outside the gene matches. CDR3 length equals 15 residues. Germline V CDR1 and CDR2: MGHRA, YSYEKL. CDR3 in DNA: TGCGCCAGCAGCCAAGGACAGGGGTACGCTCAGCCCCAGCATTTT. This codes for CASSQGQGYAQPQHF.

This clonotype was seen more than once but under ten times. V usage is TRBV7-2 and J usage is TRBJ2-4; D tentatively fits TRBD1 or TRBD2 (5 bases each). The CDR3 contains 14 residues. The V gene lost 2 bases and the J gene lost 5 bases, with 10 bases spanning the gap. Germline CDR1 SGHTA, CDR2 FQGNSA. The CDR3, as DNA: TGTGCCAGCAGCTTAAGTAGGGGAGAAAACATTCAGTACTTC. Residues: CASSLSRGENIQYF.

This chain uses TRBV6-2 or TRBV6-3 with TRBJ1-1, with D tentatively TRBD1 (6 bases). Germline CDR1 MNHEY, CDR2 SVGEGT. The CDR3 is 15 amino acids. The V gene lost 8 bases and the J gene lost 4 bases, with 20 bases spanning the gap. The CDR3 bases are TGTGCCAGCCACCACAGGGTTGGGGTGGGCACTGAAGCTTTCTTT. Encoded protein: CASHHRVGVGTEAFF.

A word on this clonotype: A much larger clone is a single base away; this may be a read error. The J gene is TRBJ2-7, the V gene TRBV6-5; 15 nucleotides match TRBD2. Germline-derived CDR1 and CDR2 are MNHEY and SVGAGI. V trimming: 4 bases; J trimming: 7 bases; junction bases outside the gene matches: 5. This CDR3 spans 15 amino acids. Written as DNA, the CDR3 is TGTGCCAGCAGTTTCGGACTAGCGGGAGGGCGAGAGCAGTACTTC. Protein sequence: CASSFGLAGGREQYF.

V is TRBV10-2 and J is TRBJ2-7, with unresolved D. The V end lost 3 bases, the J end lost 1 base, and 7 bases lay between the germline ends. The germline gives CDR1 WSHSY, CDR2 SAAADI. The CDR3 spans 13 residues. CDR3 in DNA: TGCGCCAGCAGTGATTGGCTGTCCTACGAGCAGTACTTC. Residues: CASSDWLSYEQYF.

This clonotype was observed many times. This CDR3 reads CASRRGNTEAFF. The DNA of the CDR3 is TGTGCCAGCAGGAGGGGGAACACTGAAGCTTTCTTT. The chain carries TRBV28 and TRBJ1-1, with D maybe TRBD1 (5 bases). The CDR3 spans 12 residues. The germline V gene has CDR1 MDHEN and CDR2 SYDVKM. V was cut by 6 bases and J by 1 base, with 6 bases left in between.

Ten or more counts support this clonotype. This chain's CDR3 is CAWSVTSTDTQYF. DNA for the CDR3: TGTGCCTGGAGCGTGACTAGCACAGATACGCAGTATTTT. V usage is TRBV30 and J usage is TRBJ2-3; D call uncertain. V gave up 3 bases and J gave up 0 bases, with 7 bases separating them. The CDR3 contains 13 residues. CDR1 is GTSNPN, CDR2 SVGIG, per germline (reference sequence).

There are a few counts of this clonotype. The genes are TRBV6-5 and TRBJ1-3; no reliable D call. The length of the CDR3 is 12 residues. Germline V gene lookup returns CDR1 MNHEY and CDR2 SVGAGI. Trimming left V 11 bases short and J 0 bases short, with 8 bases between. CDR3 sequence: CAAVSSGNTIYF. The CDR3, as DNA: TGTGCCGCGGTTAGCTCTGGAAACACCATATATTTT.

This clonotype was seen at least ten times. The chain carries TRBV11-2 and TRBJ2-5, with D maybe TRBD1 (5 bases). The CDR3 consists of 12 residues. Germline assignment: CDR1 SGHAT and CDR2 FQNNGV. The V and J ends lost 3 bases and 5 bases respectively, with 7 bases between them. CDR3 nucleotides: TGTGCCAGCAGCTTGACAGTGGAGACCCAGTACTTC. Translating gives CASSLTVETQYF.

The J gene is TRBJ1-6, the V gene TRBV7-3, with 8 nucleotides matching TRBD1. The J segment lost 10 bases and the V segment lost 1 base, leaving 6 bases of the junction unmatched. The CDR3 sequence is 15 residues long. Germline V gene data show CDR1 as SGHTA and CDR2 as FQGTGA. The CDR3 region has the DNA TGTGCCAGCAGCTTAAAGGGGCAGGGGGCCTCACCCCTCCACTTT. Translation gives CASSLKGQGASPLHF.

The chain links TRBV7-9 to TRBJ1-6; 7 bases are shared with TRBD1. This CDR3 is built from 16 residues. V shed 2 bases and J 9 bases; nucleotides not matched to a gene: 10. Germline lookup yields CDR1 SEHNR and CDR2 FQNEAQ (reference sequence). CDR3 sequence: CASSLTSGQNTSPLHF. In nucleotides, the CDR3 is TGTGCCAGCAGCTTAACGTCGGGACAGAACACTTCACCCCTCCACTTT.

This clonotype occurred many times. CDR3 residues: CASSPREGLTDTQYF. The CDR3 bases are TGTGCCAGCTCACCGAGGGAGGGCCTCACAGATACGCAGTATTTT. V and J are TRBV18 and TRBJ2-3, with 7 positions matching TRBD2. The CDR3 has 15 amino acids. With 3 bases clipped from V and 2 bases from J, the junction kept 5 bases outside the gene matches. Germline V gives CDR1 KGHSH, CDR2 LQKENI.

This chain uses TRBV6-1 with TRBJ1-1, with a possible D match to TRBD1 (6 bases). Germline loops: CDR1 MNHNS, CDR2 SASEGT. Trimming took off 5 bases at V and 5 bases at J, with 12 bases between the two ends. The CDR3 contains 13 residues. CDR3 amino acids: CASSLGTLTEAFF. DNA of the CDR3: TGTGCCAGCAGTTTGGGGACACTAACTGAAGCTTTCTTT.

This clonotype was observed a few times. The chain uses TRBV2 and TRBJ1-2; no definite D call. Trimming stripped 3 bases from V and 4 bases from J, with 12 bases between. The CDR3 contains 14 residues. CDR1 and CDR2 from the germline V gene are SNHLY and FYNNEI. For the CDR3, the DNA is TGTGCCAGCAGTGAGACGGCAGGCCCCTATGGCTACACCTTC. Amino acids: CASSETAGPYGYTF.

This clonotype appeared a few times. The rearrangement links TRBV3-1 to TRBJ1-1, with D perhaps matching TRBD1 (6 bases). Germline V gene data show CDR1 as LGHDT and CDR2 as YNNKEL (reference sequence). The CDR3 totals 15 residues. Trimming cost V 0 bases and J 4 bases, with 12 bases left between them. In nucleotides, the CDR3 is TGTGCCAGCAGCCAAGATCGGGGGCGGATCACTGAAGCTTTCTTT. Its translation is CASSQDRGRITEAFF. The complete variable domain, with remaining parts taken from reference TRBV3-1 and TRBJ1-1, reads DTAVSQTPKYLVTQMGNDKSIKCEQNLGHDTMYWYKQDSKKFLKIMFSYNNKELIINETVPNRFSPKSPDKAHLNLHINSLELGDSAVYFCASSQDRGRITEAFFGQGTRLTVV.

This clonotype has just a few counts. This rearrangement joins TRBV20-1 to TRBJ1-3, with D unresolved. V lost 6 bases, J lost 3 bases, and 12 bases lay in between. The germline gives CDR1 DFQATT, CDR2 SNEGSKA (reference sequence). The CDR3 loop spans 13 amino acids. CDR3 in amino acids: CSADDIYGNTIYF. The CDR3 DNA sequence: TGCAGTGCGGATGACATCTATGGAAACACCATATATTTT.

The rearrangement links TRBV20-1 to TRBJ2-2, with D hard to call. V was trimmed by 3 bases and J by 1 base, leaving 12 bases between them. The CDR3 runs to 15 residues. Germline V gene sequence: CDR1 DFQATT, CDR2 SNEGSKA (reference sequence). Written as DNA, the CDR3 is TGCAGTGCTAGTCACGCCTCACTGAACACCGGGGAGCTGTTTTTT. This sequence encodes CSASHASLNTGELFF.

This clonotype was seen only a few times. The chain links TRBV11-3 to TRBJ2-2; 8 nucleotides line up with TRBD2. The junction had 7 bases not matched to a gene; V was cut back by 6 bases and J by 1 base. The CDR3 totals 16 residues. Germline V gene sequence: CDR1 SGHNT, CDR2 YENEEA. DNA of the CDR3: TGTGCCAGCAGTAGCGGGACTAAACTGAACACCGGGGAGCTGTTTTTT. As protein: CASSSGTKLNTGELFF. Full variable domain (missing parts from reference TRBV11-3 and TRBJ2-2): EAGVVQSPRYKIIEKKQPVAFWCNPISGHNTLYWYLQNLGQGPELLIRYENEEAVDDSQLPKDRFSAERLKGVDSTLKIQPAELGDSAVYLCASSSGTKLNTGELFFGEGSRLTVL.

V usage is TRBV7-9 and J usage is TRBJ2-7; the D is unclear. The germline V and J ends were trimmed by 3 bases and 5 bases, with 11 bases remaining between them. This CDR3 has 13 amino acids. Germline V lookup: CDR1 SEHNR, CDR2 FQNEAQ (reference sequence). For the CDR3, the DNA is TGTGCCAGCAGCTTTCGTCCCGGTGACGAGCAGTACTTC. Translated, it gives CASSFRPGDEQYF.

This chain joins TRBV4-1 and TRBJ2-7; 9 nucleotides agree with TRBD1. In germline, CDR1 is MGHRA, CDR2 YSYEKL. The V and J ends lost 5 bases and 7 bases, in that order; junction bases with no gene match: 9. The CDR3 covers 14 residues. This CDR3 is CASSYTGQGSEQYF. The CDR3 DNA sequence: TGCGCCAGCAGCTACACGGGACAGGGCTCGGAGCAGTACTTC.

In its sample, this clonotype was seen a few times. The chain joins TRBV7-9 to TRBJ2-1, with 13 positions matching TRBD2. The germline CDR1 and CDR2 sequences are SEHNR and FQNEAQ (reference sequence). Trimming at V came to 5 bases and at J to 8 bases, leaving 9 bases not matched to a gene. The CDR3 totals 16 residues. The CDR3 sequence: CASSERTSGSRDEQFF. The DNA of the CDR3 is TGTGCCAGCAGCGAGCGGACTAGCGGGAGTCGGGATGAGCAGTTCTTC.

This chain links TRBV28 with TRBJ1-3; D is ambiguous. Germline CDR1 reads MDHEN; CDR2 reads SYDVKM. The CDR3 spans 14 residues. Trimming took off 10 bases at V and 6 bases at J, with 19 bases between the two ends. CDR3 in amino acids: CATIGFPRANTIYF. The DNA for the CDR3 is TGTGCCACCATAGGGTTTCCAAGGGCAAACACCATATATTTT.

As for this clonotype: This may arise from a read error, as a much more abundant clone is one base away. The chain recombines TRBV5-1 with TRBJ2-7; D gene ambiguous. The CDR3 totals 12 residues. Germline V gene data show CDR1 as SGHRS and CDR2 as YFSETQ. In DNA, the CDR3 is TGCGCCAACAGCCTCAACACGTACGAGCAGTACTTC. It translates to CANSLNTYEQYF.

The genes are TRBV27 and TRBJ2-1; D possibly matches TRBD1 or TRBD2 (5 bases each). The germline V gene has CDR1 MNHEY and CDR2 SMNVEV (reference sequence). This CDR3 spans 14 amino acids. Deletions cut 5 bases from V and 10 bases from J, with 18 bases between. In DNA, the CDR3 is TGTGCCAGCAGTGAAGCCGGGGCCCGGAAAGAGCAGTTCTTC. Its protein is CASSEAGARKEQFF.